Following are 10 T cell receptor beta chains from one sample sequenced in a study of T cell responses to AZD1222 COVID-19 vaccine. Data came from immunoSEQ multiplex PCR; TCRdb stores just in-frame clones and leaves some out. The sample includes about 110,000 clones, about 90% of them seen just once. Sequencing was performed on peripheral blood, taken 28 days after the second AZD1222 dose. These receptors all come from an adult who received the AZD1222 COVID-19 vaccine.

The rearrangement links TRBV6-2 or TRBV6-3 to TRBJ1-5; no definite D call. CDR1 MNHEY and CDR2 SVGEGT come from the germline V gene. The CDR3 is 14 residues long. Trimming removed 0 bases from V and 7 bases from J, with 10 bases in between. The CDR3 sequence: CASSYSSTGQPQHF. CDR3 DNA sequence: TGTGCCAGCAGTTACTCCTCAACCGGACAGCCCCAGCATTTT.

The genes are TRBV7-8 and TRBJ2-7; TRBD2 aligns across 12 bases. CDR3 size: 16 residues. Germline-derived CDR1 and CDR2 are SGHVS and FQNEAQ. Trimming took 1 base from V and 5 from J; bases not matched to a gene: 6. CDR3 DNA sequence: TGTGCCAGCAGCTTAGACCTAGCGGGAGGGCCCGACGAGCAGTACTTC. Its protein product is CASSLDLAGGPDEQYF.

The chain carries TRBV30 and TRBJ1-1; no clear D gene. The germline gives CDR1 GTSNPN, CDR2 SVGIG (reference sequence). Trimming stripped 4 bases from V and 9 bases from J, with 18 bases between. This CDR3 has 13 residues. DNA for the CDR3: TGTGCCTGGACGGCCATCGAACCCCCTCAAGCTTTCTTT. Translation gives CAWTAIEPPQAFF.

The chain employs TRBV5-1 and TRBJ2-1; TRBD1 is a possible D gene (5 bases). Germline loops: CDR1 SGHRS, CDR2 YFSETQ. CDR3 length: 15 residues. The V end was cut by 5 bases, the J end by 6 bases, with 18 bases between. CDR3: CASRATGNIVNEQFF. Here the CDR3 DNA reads TGCGCCAGCAGAGCAACAGGTAACATAGTCAATGAGCAGTTCTTC.

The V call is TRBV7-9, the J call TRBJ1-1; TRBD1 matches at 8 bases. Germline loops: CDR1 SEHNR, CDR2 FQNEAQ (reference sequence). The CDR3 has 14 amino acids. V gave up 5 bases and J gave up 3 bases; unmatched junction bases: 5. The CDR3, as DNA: TGTGCCAGCAGCCCACAGGGGGGCCACACTGAAGCTTTCTTT. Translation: CASSPQGGHTEAFF. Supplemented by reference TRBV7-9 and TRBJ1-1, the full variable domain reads DTGVSQNPRHKITKRGQNVTFRCDPISEHNRLYWYRQTLGQGPEFLTYFQNEAQLEKSRLLSDRFSAERPKGSFSTLEIQRTEQGDSAMYLCASSPQGGHTEAFFGQGTRLTVV.

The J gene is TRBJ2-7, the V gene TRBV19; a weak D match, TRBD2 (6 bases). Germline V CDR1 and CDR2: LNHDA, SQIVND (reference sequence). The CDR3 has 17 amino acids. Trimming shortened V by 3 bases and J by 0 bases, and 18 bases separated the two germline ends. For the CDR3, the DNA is TGTGCCAGTAGTATGTGGGTGAGCGGGCAGAGCTCCTACGAGCAGTACTTC. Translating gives CASSMWVSGQSSYEQYF.

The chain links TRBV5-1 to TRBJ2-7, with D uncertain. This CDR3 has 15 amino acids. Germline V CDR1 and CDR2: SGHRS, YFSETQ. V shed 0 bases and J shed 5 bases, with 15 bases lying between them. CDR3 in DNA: TGCGCCAGCAGCTTGGCTGGCGGCCCCGCCAACGAGCAGTACTTC. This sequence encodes CASSLAGGPANEQYF.

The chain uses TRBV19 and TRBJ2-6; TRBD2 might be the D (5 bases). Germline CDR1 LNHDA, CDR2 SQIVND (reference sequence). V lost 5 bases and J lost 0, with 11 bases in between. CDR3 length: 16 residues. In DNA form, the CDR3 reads TGTGCCAGTAGTTCACGGACTGCCTCTGGGGCCAACGTCCTGACTTTC. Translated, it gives CASSSRTASGANVLTF.

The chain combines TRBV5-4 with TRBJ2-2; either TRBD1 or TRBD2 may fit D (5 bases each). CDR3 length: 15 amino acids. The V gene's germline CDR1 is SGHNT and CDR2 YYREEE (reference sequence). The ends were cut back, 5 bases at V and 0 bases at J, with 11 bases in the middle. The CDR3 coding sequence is TGTGCCAGCAGATACGGGACGCCGAACACCGGGGAGCTGTTTTTT. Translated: CASRYGTPNTGELFF.

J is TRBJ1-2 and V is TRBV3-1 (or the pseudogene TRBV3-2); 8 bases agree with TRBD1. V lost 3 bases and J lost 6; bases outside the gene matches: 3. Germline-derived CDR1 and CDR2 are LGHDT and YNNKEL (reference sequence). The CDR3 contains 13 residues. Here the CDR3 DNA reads TGTGCCAGCAGCCAGAGGACAGGGAATGGCTACACCTTC. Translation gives CASSQRTGNGYTF.